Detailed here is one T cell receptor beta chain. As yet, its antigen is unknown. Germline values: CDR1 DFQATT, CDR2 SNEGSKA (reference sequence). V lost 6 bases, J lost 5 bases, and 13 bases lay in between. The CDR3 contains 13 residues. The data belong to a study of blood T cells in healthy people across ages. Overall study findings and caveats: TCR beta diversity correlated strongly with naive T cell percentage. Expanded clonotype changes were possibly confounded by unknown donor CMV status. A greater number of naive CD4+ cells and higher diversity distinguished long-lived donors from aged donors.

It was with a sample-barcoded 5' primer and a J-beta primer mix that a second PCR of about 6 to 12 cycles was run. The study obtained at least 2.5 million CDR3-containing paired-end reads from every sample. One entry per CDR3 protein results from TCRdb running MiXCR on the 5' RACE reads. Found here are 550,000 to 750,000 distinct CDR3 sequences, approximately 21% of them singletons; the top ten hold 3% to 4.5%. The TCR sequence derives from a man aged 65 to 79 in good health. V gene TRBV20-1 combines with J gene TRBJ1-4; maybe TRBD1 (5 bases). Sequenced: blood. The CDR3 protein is CSALGRGNEKLFF. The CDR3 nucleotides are TGCAGTGCCCTGGGACGTGGAAATGAAAAACTGTTTTTT.